This T cell receptor (beta chain) was captured in a study of spatial heterogeneity in lung cancer. The overall study: Alpha-chain detections were consistently fewer than beta-chain detections among the sequences. Raw-read counts averaged over ten per unique TCR and UMI combination. Study-level results: The appearance of ubiquitous expanded tumor TCRs in blood was greater at resection than follow-up.

About this clonotype: Antigen unknown.

The library protocol tagged each TCR cDNA with a unique molecular identifier. Using its own MiXCR run on the 5' RACE reads, TCRdb lists one record per CDR3 protein. The sample lists 95,000 to 130,000 distinct CDR3 sequences; 10% to 15% were seen once. The V segment lost 1 base and the J segment 6 bases; nucleotides outside the gene matches: 16. The CDR3 sequence is 17 residues long. The germline gives CDR1 DFQATT, CDR2 SNEGSKA (reference sequence). Time point in this sample: blood at routine non-recurrence follow-up after resection. The authors sequenced whole RNA from tumor, nontumor lung or frozen PBMC without sorting.

The sequenced sample was PBMCs, obtained at follow-up. The V call is TRBV20-1, the J call TRBJ2-7; 9 bases are a match to TRBD2. This clonotype was obtained from a male donor with early-stage non-small cell lung cancer. The CDR3 bases are TGCAGTGCTAGAGTCCCTCGCCGGGCTAGCGGGGATACCGAGCAGTACTTC. Translating gives CSARVPRRASGDTEQYF.